The 2 T cell receptor beta chains presented below share a single source sample, sequenced in a study of post-analysis software for immune sequencing data. cDNA libraries of TCR beta carried unique molecular identifiers. TCRdb redid the calling of the PCR reads with MiXCR, one entry per CDR3 protein. Of 150,000 to 200,000 distinct CDR3 sequences detected, about 37% appear once; the ten largest clones hold approximately 30%. Here the sequenced sample was blood, taken after autologous hematopoietic stem cell transplantation. The receptors stem from a girl between 5 and 17 years old with multiple sclerosis.

This chain uses TRBV5-1 with TRBJ2-1; 9 bases are shared with TRBD2. The CDR3 runs 15 residues. Looked up from germline, CDR1 is SGHRS and CDR2 is YFSETQ. V was clipped by 0 bases and J by 5 bases; unmatched bases: 3. The CDR3 DNA is TGCGCCAGCAGCTTGGTGGCTAGCGGGAACAATGAGCAGTTCTTC. Translating gives CASSLVASGNNEQFF.

This clonotype was found a few times. The V and J genes are TRBV4-3 and TRBJ2-1; D is perhaps TRBD2 (5 bases). V lost 5 bases and J 6 bases, leaving 11 bases between the germline ends. The germline V gene encodes CDR1 LGHNA and CDR2 YSLEER. The CDR3 sequence is 13 residues long. The CDR3 nucleotides read TGCGCCAGCAGCAGCGGACTTTCCAATGAGCAGTTCTTC. Translation: CASSSGLSNEQFF.